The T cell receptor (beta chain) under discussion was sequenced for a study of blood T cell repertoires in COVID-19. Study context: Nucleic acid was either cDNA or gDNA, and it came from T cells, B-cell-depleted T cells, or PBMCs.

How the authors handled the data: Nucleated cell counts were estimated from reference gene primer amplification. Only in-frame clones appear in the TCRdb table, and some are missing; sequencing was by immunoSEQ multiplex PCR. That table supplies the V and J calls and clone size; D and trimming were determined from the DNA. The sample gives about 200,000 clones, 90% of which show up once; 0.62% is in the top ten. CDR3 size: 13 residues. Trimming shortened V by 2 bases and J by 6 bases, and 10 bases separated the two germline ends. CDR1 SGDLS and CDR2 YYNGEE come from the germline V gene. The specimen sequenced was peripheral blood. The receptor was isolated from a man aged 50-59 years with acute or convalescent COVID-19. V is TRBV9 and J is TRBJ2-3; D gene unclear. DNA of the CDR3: TGTGCCAGCAGCGTCTCGGTTCGGGATACGCAGTATTTT. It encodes CASSVSVRDTQYF.